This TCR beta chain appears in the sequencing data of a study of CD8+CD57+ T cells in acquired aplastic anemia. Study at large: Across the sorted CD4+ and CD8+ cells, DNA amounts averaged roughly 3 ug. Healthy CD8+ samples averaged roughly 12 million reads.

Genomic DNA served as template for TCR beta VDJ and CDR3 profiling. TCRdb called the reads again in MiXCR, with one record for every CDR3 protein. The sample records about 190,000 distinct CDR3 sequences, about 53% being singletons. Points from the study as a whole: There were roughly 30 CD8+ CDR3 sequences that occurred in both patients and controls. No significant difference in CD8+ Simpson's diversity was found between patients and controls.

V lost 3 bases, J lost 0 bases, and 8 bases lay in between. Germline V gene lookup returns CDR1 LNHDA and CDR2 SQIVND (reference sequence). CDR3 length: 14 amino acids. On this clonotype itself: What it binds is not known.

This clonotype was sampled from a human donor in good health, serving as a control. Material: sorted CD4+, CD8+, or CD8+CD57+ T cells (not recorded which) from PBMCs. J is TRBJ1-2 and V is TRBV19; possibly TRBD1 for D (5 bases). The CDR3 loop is CASSISRANYGYTF. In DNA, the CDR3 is TGTGCCAGTAGTATCTCCAGGGCTAACTATGGCTACACCTTC. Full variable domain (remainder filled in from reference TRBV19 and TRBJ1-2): DGGITQSPKYLFRKEGQNVTLSCEQNLNHDAMYWYRQDPGQGLRLIYYSQIVNDFQKGDIAEGYSVSREKKESFPLTVTSAQKNPTAFYLCASSISRANYGYTFGSGTRLTVV.